The 10 T cell receptor beta chains given below trace back to one sample, sequenced in a study of long-term antiretroviral therapy in people with HIV. At the survey level, the v3.0 immunoSEQ assay was run. Using immunoSEQ multiplex PCR, the repertoire was profiled, and TCRdb retains in-frame clones only, with some absent. This sample has about 33,000 clones, with roughly 95% found just once. The sequencing here drew on unsorted PBMCs, taken 6.5 to 6.6 years after starting antiretroviral therapy. Every receptor here comes from a man younger than 45 with HIV.

The gene calls are TRBV30 and TRBJ2-2; no clear D. V was cut by 0 bases and J by 1 base, with 6 bases left in between. The CDR3 totals 14 residues. Germline V lookup: CDR1 GTSNPN, CDR2 SVGIG (reference sequence). The CDR3 region has the DNA TGTGCCTGGAGTGTACTTCGGAACACCGGGGAGCTGTTTTTT. Amino acids: CAWSVLRNTGELFF.

This chain connects TRBV29-1 to TRBJ1-2, with D possibly matching TRBD1 (5 bases). Trimming took off 0 bases at V and 4 bases at J, with 15 bases between the two ends. This CDR3 contains 15 residues. Germline V lookup: CDR1 SQVTM, CDR2 ANQGSEA. CDR3: CSVEDLTGEGYGYTF. The CDR3 bases are TGCAGCGTTGAAGACCTGACGGGGGAGGGCTATGGCTACACCTTC.

This clone was seen just once. The junction departs from germline at one end; a sequencing error may be responsible. The chain is built from TRBV5-4 and TRBJ1-1; D is ambiguous. CDR3 length: 11 residues. Germline-derived CDR1 and CDR2 are SGHNT and YYREEE (reference sequence). CDR3 in DNA: TGTGCCAGCAGCTTGGACGGAAACGATGTCTTT. Residues: CASSLDGNDVF. The complete variable domain, with remaining parts taken from reference TRBV5-4 and TRBJ1-1, reads ETGVTQSPTHLIKTRGQQVTLRCSSQSGHNTVSWYQQALGQGPQFIFQYYREEENGRGNFPPRFSGLQFPNYSSELNVNALELDDSALYLCASSLDGNDVFGQGTRLTVV.

This sequence joins TRBV6-6 and TRBJ2-5; D unclear. CDR3 length: 12 residues. V dropped 3 bases and J dropped 5 bases, with 7 bases sitting between them. CDR1 and CDR2 from the germline V gene are MNHNY and SVGAGI (reference sequence). The CDR3, as DNA: TGTGCCAGCAGTTATAGCAGCGAGACCCAGTACTTC. Its translation is CASSYSSETQYF.

The chain uses TRBV7-9 and TRBJ1-1; D not resolved. Trimming took 6 bases from V and 7 from J, leaving 9 bases between them. The CDR3 is made up of 11 amino acids. Germline-derived CDR1 and CDR2 are SEHNR and FQNEAQ (reference sequence). The DNA for the CDR3 is TGTGCCAGCAGGTTGGGCAATGAAGCTTTCTTT. Amino acid sequence: CASRLGNEAFF.

V and J are TRBV7-4 and TRBJ1-6, with D uncertain. There are 14 residues in the CDR3. CDR1 SGHVT and CDR2 SQSDAQ come from the germline V gene. Trimming cost V 5 bases and J 13 bases, with 18 bases left between them. CDR3 nucleotide sequence: TGTGCCAGCAGCATTAGGCACTGGTGGATTCCCCTCCACTTT. Protein product: CASSIRHWWIPLHF. Looking up the rest from reference TRBV7-4 and TRBJ1-6 gives the full variable domain: GAGVSQSPRYKVAKRGRDVALRCDSISGHVTLYWYRQTLGQGSEVLTYSQSDAQRDKSGRPSGRFSAERPERSVSTLKIQRTEQGDSAVYLCASSIRHWWIPLHFGNGTRLTVT.

The V call is TRBV27, the J call TRBJ2-6; a weak D match, TRBD2 (5 bases). Germline CDR1 is MNHEY and CDR2 is SMNVEV (reference sequence). V lost 3 bases to trimming and J lost 2 bases, with 8 bases between them. This CDR3 has 15 residues. Here the CDR3 reads CASSFTGTGANVLTF. The CDR3 region has the DNA TGTGCCAGCAGTTTTACCGGGACTGGGGCCAACGTCCTGACTTTC.

The genes are TRBV7-9 and TRBJ2-3; no definite D call. The germline gives CDR1 SEHNR, CDR2 FQNEAQ (reference sequence). The V and J ends lost 1 base and 4 bases respectively, with 15 bases between them. CDR3 length: 16 residues. The CDR3 DNA is TGTGCCAGCAGCTTAGATATGGCAGCCTTGGCAGATACGCAGTATTTT. Its protein product is CASSLDMAALADTQYF.

V gene TRBV7-2 combines with J gene TRBJ1-1; possibly TRBD1 for D (5 bases). Trimming took 8 bases from V and 4 from J, leaving 17 bases between them. Germline V gene sequence: CDR1 SGHTA, CDR2 FQGNSA. The CDR3 loop spans 14 amino acids. The CDR3 region is CASYRDPAGTEAFF. DNA for the CDR3: TGTGCCAGCTACCGGGACCCAGCGGGCACTGAAGCTTTCTTT.

The chain has TRBV9 and TRBJ1-6, with TRBD1 matching over 8 bases. Germline-derived CDR1 and CDR2 are SGDLS and YYNGEE. The CDR3 totals 15 residues. V gave up 4 bases and J gave up 5 bases; unmatched junction bases: 5. CDR3: CASSSTGADNSPLHF. CDR3 in DNA: TGTGCCAGCAGCTCGACAGGGGCGGATAATTCACCCCTCCACTTT.